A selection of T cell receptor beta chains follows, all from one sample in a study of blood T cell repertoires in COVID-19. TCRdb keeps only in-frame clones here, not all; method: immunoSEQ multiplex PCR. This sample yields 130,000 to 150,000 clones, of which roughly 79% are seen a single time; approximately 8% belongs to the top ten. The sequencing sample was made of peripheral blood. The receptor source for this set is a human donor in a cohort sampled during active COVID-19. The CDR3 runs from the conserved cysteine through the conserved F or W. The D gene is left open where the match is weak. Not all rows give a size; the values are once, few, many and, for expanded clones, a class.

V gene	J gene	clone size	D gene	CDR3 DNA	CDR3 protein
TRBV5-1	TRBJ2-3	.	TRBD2	TGCGCCAGCAGCTTAGAGGGCCTAGCGGGAGCAGATACGCAGTATTTT	CASSLEGLAGADTQYF
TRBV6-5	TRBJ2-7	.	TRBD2	TGTGCCAGCAGTTTCGGGACTAGAGGCGAGGAGCAGTACTTC	CASSFGTRGEEQYF
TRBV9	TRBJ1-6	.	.	TGTGCCAGCAGTATGACTGGGAGAGGAGATTATTCACCCCTCCACTTT	CASSMTGRGDYSPLHF
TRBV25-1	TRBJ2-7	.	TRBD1	TGTGCCAGCAGTGACCCGACAGGGTCCTACGAGCAGTACTTC	CASSDPTGSYEQYF
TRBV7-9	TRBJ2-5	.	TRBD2	TGTGCCAGCAGAGGACTAGCGGGAGGGCCCGGACAAGAGACCCAGTACTTC	CASRGLAGGPGQETQYF
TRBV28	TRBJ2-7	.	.	TGTGCCAGCAGTCCAGGGGGGGCGGGAGGCCCAAGAATATTCCAGCAGTACTTC	CASSPGGAGGPRIFQQYF
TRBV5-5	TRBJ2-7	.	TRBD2	TGTGCCAGCAGGGCCGGGACTAGCGGGAGCTCCTACGAGCAGTACTTC	CASRAGTSGSSYEQYF
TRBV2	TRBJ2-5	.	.	TGTGCCAGCAGTGGCACGGGTCAAGAGACCCAGTACTTC	CASSGTGQETQYF
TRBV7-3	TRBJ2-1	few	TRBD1	TGTGCCAGCAGCTTAATTCGAGGGACAGGGTCATACCATGAGCAGTTCTTC	CASSLIRGTGSYHEQFF
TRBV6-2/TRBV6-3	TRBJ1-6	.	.	TGTGCCAGCAGTGATGACCTTTTGGCGGCACCCCTCCACTTT	CASSDDLLAAPLHF
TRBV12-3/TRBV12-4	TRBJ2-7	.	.	TGTGCCAGCACGGGAGACAGCTCCTACGAGCAGTACTTC	CASTGDSSYEQYF
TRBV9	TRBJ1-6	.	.	TGTGCCAGCAGCCCCGACAGAGCACCCCTCCACTTT	CASSPDRAPLHF
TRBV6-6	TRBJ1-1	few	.	TGTGCCAGCAGTTCTAAGAACACTGAAGCTTTCTTT	CASSSKNTEAFF
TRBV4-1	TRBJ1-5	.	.	TGCGCCAGCAGCGACCGACAGCCAAGCAATCAGCCCCAGCATTTT	CASSDRQPSNQPQHF
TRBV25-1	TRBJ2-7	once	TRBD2	TGTGCCAGCAGTGAATATCCCCGGGCTAGCGGGAGTCACGAGCAGTACTTC	CASSEYPRASGSHEQYF
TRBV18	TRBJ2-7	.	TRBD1	TGTGCCAGCTCACCACTCCAGGGGGCGAGCCACGAGCAGTACTTC	CASSPLQGASHEQYF
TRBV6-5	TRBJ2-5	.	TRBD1	TGTGCCAGCAGTTATAATGCAGGGACAGGGCAAGAGACCCAGTACTTC	CASSYNAGTGQETQYF
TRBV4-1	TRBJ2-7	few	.	TGCGCCAGCAGCCAGGCAGGGATCGAGCAGTACTTC	CASSQAGIEQYF
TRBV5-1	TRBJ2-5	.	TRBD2	TGCGCCAGCAGCTTGTTTCTAGCGGGTTCCGAGGAGACCCAGTACTTC	CASSLFLAGSEETQYF
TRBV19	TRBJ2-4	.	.	TGTGCCAGTAGTATAAACAGGGGAGGCGAAGCCAAAAACATTCAGTACTTC	CASSINRGGEAKNIQYF
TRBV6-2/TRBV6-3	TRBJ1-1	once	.	TGTGCCAGCAGTTACACCTTCATTGCAGGGTCGAACACTGAAGCTTTCTTT	CASSYTFIAGSNTEAFF
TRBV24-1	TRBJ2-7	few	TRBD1	TGTGCCACCAGTGATCCCCTCGGGACAGGGGGCTACGAGCAGTACTTC	CATSDPLGTGGYEQYF
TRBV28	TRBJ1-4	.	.	TGTGCCAGCAGATCGACAGAAGGTAATGAAAAACTGTTTTTT	CASRSTEGNEKLFF
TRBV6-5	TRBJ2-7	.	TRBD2	TGTGCCAGCAGTTACGCTAGCGGGACCAGCTCCTACGAGCAGTACTTC	CASSYASGTSSYEQYF
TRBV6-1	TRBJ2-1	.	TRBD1	TGTGCCAGCAGTGAAAGGTGGGACAGCGAGCAGTTCTTC	CASSERWDSEQFF
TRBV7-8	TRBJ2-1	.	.	TGTGCCAGCAGCTTAGCATCGGTCCACAATGAGCAGTTCTTC	CASSLASVHNEQFF
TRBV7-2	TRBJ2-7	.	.	TGTGCCAGCAGCTCCTCTGGGGGGTACTACGAGCAGTACTTC	CASSSSGGYYEQYF
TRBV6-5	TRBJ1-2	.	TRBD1	TGTGCCAGCAGTTACTCGACAGGACAGGGGTTTCGCACCTTC	CASSYSTGQGFRTF
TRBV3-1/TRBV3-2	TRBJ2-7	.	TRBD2	TGTGCCAGCAGCCAAGCTCCGGGACTACACTACGAGCAGTACTTC	CASSQAPGLHYEQYF
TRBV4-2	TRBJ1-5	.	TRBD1	TGTGCCAGCAGCCCTAGGACAGGTGGGAATCAGCCCCAGCATTTT	CASSPRTGGNQPQHF
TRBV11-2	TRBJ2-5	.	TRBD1	TGTGCCAGCACCCCTACAGGGGTGATAGGAGAGACCCAGTACTTC	CASTPTGVIGETQYF
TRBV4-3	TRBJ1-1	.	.	TGCGCCAGCAGCATAAGAAACGGCGGAAACACTGAAGCTTTCTTT	CASSIRNGGNTEAFF
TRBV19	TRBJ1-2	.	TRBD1	TGTGCCAGTAGTCCACAGGGGAACTATGGCTACACCTTC	CASSPQGNYGYTF
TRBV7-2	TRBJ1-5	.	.	TGTGCCAGCAGCTTCGATAACAGGGTGGGAAATCAGCCCCAGCATTTT	CASSFDNRVGNQPQHF
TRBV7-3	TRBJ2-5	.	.	TGTGCCAGCAGCTTTGGGGCGGGGGAGACCCAGTACTTC	CASSFGAGETQYF
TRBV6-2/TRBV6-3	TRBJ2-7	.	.	TGTGCCAGCAGTTACGGTCAGGGGTCGACCTACGAGCAGTACTTC	CASSYGQGSTYEQYF
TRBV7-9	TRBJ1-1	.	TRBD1	TGTGCCAGCAGTTCCGGGACAGGGTTGAAGAACACTGAAGCTTTCTTT	CASSSGTGLKNTEAFF
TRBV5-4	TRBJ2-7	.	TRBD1	TGTGCCAGCAGCTCCATACAGGGGGCGAAGGGCGAGCAGTACTTC	CASSSIQGAKGEQYF
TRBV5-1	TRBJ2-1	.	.	TGCGCCAGCAGCTTCGGGCGGGACAATGAGCAGTTCTTC	CASSFGRDNEQFF
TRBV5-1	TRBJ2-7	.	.	TGCGCCAGCAGCTGGTACGGGGGAAAAGGCACCGAGCAGTACTTC	CASSWYGGKGTEQYF
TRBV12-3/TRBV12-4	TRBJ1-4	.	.	TGTGCCAGCAGTTTTGGGCAGGAAAAACTGTTTTTT	CASSFGQEKLFF
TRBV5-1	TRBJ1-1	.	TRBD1	TGCGCCAGCAGCTTGGATGGGACAGTACTGAACACTGAAGCTTTCTTT	CASSLDGTVLNTEAFF
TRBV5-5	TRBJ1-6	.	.	TGTGCCAGCAGCTTCACAGATAATTCACCCCTCCACTTT	CASSFTDNSPLHF
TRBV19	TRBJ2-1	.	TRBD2	TGTGCCAGTAGTACCCCCTCTACGGGACTAGCAGTTGAGCAGTTCTTC	CASSTPSTGLAVEQFF
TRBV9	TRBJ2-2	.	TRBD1	TGTGCCAGCAGCGTAAGGACAGGGGACACCGGGGAGCTGTTTTTT	CASSVRTGDTGELFF
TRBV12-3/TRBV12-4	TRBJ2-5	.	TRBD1	TGTGCCAGCAGTCAGGGGGCGCGGGAGACCCAGTACTTC	CASSQGARETQYF
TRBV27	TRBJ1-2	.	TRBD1	TGTGCCAGCAGTTCCCCGACAGGGGGTGACTATGGCTACACCTTC	CASSSPTGGDYGYTF
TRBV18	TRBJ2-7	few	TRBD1	TGTGCCAGCTCATCCCGGGACAGGGCGTACGAGCAGTACTTC	CASSSRDRAYEQYF
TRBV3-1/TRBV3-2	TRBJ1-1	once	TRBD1	TGTGCCAGCAGAGGGGGCTCTGAAGCTTTCTTT	CASRGGSEAFF